What follows are 17 T cell receptor beta chains derived from one specimen sequenced in a study of breast tumors, draining lymph nodes, adjacent tissues. Breast cancer patients provided tissue from their axillary draining lymph nodes. TCRdb re-called the multiplex PCR reads with MiXCR, one entry per CDR3 protein. The sample holds 150,000 to 250,000 distinct CDR3 sequences, approximately 33% seen once. Material: axillary lymph node tissue. All receptors come from a female donor with breast cancer. Some clones in this sample may be carry-over from other donors' samples.

The chain carries TRBV7-2 and TRBJ2-7; 8 bases fit TRBD1. This CDR3 comprises 15 residues. The trim removed 3 bases at V and 1 base at J, leaving 5 bases unmatched. The V gene's germline CDR1 is SGHTA and CDR2 FQGNSA. CDR3 DNA sequence: TGTGCCAGCAGCTTCGGACAGGGCTATTCCTACGAGCAGTACTTC. This gives the protein CASSFGQGYSYEQYF.

Points on this clonotype: A clone one base away is much larger, so this may be a read error. The V and J genes are TRBV7-8 and TRBJ1-2; a weak D match, TRBD1 (6 bases). In germline, CDR1 is SGHVS, CDR2 FQNEAQ. This CDR3 has 15 amino acids. CDR3 loop: CASSLGQASNCGYPF. In DNA form, the CDR3 reads TGTGCCAGCAGCTTAGGACAGGCTAGTAACTGTGGCTACCCCTTC.

This sequence joins TRBV12-3 or TRBV12-4 and TRBJ1-6; D gene uncertain. Trimming left V 6 bases short and J 9 bases short, with 15 bases between. The CDR3 is made up of 14 amino acids. CDR3 amino acids: CASRTDPRSSPLHF. Here the CDR3 DNA reads TGTGCCAGCAGGACCGACCCAAGGAGTTCACCCCTCCACTTT.

In this sample, this clonotype turned up many times. V is TRBV20-1 and J is TRBJ2-5, with D unclear. The germline CDR1 and CDR2 sequences are DFQATT and SNEGSKA (reference sequence). The CDR3 extends over 13 amino acids. V lost 5 bases and J lost 0, with 10 bases in between. CDR3 in DNA: TGCAGTGCTCAGGACCGAGACCAAGAGACCCAGTACTTC. It yields the protein CSAQDRDQETQYF.

This clonotype was picked up many times. The CDR3 loop reads CSARANGRKVYEQYF. The CDR3 region has the DNA TGCAGTGCTAGAGCGAATGGGCGAAAGGTCTACGAGCAGTACTTC. The chain links TRBV20-1 to TRBJ2-7; D is unclear. This CDR3 is 15 amino acids long. Trimming cost V 1 base and J 3 bases, with 16 bases left between them. Germline V gene sequence: CDR1 DFQATT, CDR2 SNEGSKA (reference sequence).

This clonotype was recorded at least ten times. The chain joins TRBV5-6 to TRBJ1-2; 12 nucleotides line up with TRBD1. Trimming cost V 4 bases and J 7 bases; bases outside gene matches: 8. Looked up from germline, CDR1 is SGHDT and CDR2 is YYEEEE. This CDR3 is built from 15 residues. CDR3 nucleotide sequence: TGTGCCAGCAGCCGGGGGGGACAGGGGGCTCGTGGCTACACCTTC. Its protein product is CASSRGGQGARGYTF.

This clonotype was observed many times. The chain employs TRBV2 and TRBJ2-5; D remains ambiguous. The V gene's germline CDR1 is SNHLY and CDR2 FYNNEI. The CDR3 totals 11 residues. V was clipped by 9 bases and J by 2 bases, with 7 bases between them. The CDR3 nucleotides read TGTGCCAGTAAGGTACAAGAGACCCAGTACTTC. It specifies CASKVQETQYF.

This clonotype was found many times. The V gene is TRBV14, the J gene TRBJ2-5, with D possibly being TRBD2 (5 bases). The CDR3 extends over 13 amino acids. Trimming shortened V by 8 bases and J by 4 bases, and 14 bases separated the two germline ends. The V gene's germline CDR1 is SGHDN and CDR2 FVKESK. The CDR3 region has the DNA TGTGCCAGCCGCGGGTTGGTTTCAGAGACCCAGTACTTC. Amino acids: CASRGLVSETQYF.

This clonotype was counted many times. The rearrangement joins TRBV20-1 to TRBJ2-3, with 7 positions matching TRBD2. There are 13 residues in the CDR3. Germline V CDR1 and CDR2: DFQATT, SNEGSKA (reference sequence). CDR3 protein: CSGGGGLASTQYF. CDR3 coding DNA: TGCAGCGGTGGGGGGGGGTTGGCCTCTACGCAGTATTTT.

The V call is TRBV12-3 or TRBV12-4, the J call TRBJ2-7, with D hard to call. This CDR3 contains 13 residues. Trimming removed 3 bases from V and 4 bases from J, with 10 bases in between. The CDR3 protein is CASSFSGFYEQYF. In DNA form, the CDR3 reads TGTGCCAGCAGTTTCAGTGGGTTTTACGAGCAGTACTTC.

Concerning this clonotype: Being one base from a much bigger clone, this may be a read error. The J gene is TRBJ2-7, the V gene TRBV20-1; D possibly corresponds to TRBD1 (6 bases). The CDR3 sequence is 11 residues long. Germline CDR1 and CDR2: DFQATT and SNEGSKA (reference sequence). CDR3 sequence: CSARQGNEQSF. CDR3 DNA: TGCAGTGCTAGACAGGGGAACGAGCAGTCCTTC.

This clonotype was seen repeatedly, ten times or more. The genes are TRBV6-2 or TRBV6-3 and TRBJ2-5, with D tentatively TRBD2 (6 bases). Germline lookup yields CDR1 MNHEY and CDR2 SVGEGT. The CDR3 loop spans 14 amino acids. V lost 2 bases to trimming and J lost 6 bases, with 13 bases between them. CDR3 in amino acids: CASSYGGSGQTQYF. CDR3 bases: TGTGCCAGCAGTTACGGGGGGTCAGGGCAGACCCAGTACTTC.

This clonotype was seen a handful of times. One end of the junction is discordant with germline, which a read error may explain. The chain employs TRBV24-1 and TRBJ2-5, with D perhaps TRBD1 (6 bases). CDR3 length: 13 amino acids. Germline lookup yields CDR1 KGHDR and CDR2 SFDVKD. The CDR3 sequence is CASSLGQGDTQYF. The CDR3, as DNA: TGTGCCAGCAGTTTGGGACAAGGAGACACCCAGTACTTC.

This clonotype was recorded many times. The rearrangement uses TRBV7-2 and TRBJ2-6; a possible D gene is TRBD2 (6 bases). The germline gives CDR1 SGHTA, CDR2 FQGNSA. The V gene lost 5 bases and the J gene lost 4 bases, with 21 bases spanning the gap. The CDR3 sequence is 18 residues long. The CDR3: CASSRGGLAGSGANVLTF. Written as DNA, the CDR3 is TGTGCCAGCAGCCGTGGAGGGTTGGCTGGGTCCGGGGCCAACGTCCTGACTTTC.

This clonotype was picked up one time. This chain joins TRBV7-8 and TRBJ1-5, with D possibly being TRBD1 (5 bases). V was clipped by 3 bases and J by 11 bases, with 17 bases between them. CDR3 length: 14 residues. Germline V gene lookup returns CDR1 SGHVS and CDR2 FQNEAQ. The CDR3 here is CASSFLGAGETQHF. For the CDR3, the DNA is TGTGCCAGCAGCTTTTTAGGGGCCGGAGAGACCCAGCATTTT. The complete variable domain, with remaining parts taken from reference TRBV7-8 and TRBJ1-5, reads GAGVSQSPRYKVAKRGQDVALRCDPISGHVSLFWYQQALGQGPEFLTYFQNEAQLDKSGLPSDRFFAERPEGSVSTLKIQRTQQEDSAVYLCASSFLGAGETQHFGDGTRLSIL.

V usage is TRBV24-1 and J usage is TRBJ1-2, with 9 bases lining up with TRBD1. This CDR3 has 13 amino acids. The germline gives CDR1 KGHDR, CDR2 SFDVKD. The DNA of the CDR3 is TGTGCTACGGGGGGGGACAGGGTCTGTGGCTACACCTTC. It yields the protein CATGGDRVCGYTF.

This clonotype was picked up many times. This chain links TRBV9 with TRBJ1-4; D is ambiguous. Trimming removed 3 bases from V and 5 bases from J, with 8 bases in between. Germline-derived CDR1 and CDR2 are SGDLS and YYNGEE. The CDR3 runs to 13 residues. The CDR3 bases are TGTGCCAGCAGCGCCCGGGTCAATGAAAAACTGTTTTTT. Translated, it gives CASSARVNEKLFF.